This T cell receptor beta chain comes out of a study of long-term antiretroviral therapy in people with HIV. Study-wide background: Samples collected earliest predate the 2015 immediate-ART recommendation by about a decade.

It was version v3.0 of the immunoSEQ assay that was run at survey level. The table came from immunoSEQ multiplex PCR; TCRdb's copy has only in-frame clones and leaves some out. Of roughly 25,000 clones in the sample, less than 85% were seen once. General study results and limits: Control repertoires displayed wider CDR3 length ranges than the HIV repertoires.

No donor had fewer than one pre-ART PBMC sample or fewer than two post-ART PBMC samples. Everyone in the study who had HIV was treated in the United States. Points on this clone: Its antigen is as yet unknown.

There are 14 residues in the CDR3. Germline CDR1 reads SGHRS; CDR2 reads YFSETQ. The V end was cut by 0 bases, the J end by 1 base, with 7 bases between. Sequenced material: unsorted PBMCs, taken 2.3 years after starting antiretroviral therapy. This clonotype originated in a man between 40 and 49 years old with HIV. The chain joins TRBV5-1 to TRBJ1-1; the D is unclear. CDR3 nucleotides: TGCGCCAGCAGCTTGGACATCTCGAACACTGAAGCTTTCTTT. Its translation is CASSLDISNTEAFF. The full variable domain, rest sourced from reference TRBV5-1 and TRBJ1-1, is KAGVTQTPRYLIKTRGQQVTLSCSPISGHRSVSWYQQTPGQGLQFLFEYFSETQRNKGNFPGRFSGRQFSNSRSEMNVSTLELGDSALYLCASSLDISNTEAFFGQGTRLTVV.